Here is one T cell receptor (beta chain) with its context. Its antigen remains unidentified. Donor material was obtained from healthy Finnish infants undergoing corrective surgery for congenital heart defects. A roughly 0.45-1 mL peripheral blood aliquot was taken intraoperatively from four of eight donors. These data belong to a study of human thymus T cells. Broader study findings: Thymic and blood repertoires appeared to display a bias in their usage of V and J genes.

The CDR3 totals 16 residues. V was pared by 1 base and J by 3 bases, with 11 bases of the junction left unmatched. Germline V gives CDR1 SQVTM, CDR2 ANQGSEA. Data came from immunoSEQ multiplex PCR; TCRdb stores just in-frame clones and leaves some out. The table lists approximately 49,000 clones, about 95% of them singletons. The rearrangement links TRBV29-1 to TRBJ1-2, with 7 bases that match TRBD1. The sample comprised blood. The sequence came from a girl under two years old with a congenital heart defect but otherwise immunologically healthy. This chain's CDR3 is CSVEGQYPGTDYGYTF. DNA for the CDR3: TGCAGCGTTGAAGGGCAATATCCCGGGACAGACTATGGCTACACCTTC.